Shown below are 25 T cell receptor beta chains from a single sample sequenced in a study of radiotherapy plus CTLA-4 blockade in lung cancer. Measured with immunoSEQ multiplex PCR; TCRdb has only the in-frame clones, and not every one. The table lists about 38,000 clones, around 85% of them singletons. The sample in question was peripheral blood, obtained from a patient treated with radiotherapy plus ipilimumab. The source of these receptors is a human donor with non-small cell lung cancer whose response to radiotherapy plus ipilimumab could not be evaluated.

The CDR3 protein is CASSYENRASEAFF. In DNA form, the CDR3 reads TGTGCCAGCAGTTACGAGAACAGGGCCTCTGAAGCTTTCTTT. The chain is built from TRBV6-5 and TRBJ1-1; possibly TRBD1 for D (6 bases). Trimming removed 2 bases from V and 6 bases from J, with 13 bases in between. Germline CDR1 and CDR2: MNHEY and SVGAGI. This CDR3 spans 14 amino acids.

The chain is built from TRBV29-1 and TRBJ2-2, with 8 bases fitting TRBD1. V shed 6 bases and J 7 bases; nucleotides not matched to a gene: 16. This CDR3 has 16 residues. CDR1 and CDR2 from the germline V gene are SQVTM and ANQGSEA. CDR3 sequence (DNA): TGCAGCGTGGCGCCTAAGACAGGGGTCACAGTCGGGGAGCTGTTTTTT. Encoded protein: CSVAPKTGVTVGELFF.

This chain connects TRBV4-2 to TRBJ2-1; D is ambiguous. Germline CDR1 reads LGHNA; CDR2 reads YNFKEQ. The germline V and J ends were trimmed by 8 bases and 0 bases, with 8 bases remaining between them. There are 13 residues in the CDR3. CDR3 DNA sequence: TGTGCCAGCGCCGCTAGCTCCTACAATGAGCAGTTCTTC. Amino acids: CASAASSYNEQFF.

J is TRBJ2-5 and V is TRBV4-3; 12 bases align to TRBD1. This CDR3 contains 19 residues. Per germline, CDR1 LGHNA and CDR2 YSLEER. Losses at the gene ends were 3 bases for V and 1 base for J; bases not matched to a gene: 12. In nucleotides, the CDR3 is TGCGCCAGCAGCCAGCCGGGACAGGGGGCGGCCGGGGTCCAAGAGACCCAGTACTTC. Translated: CASSQPGQGAAGVQETQYF.

The rearrangement joins TRBV27 to TRBJ2-1, with 8 nucleotides matching TRBD2. The CDR3 length is 15 residues. V trimming: 6 bases; J trimming: 3 bases; junction bases outside the gene matches: 7. Germline values: CDR1 MNHEY, CDR2 SMNVEV (reference sequence). CDR3 region: CASRELADYYNEQFF. CDR3 sequence (DNA): TGTGCCAGCAGGGAACTAGCGGACTACTACAATGAGCAGTTCTTC.

V usage is TRBV7-6 and J usage is TRBJ2-1; 12 bases align to TRBD2. Germline V lookup: CDR1 SGHVS, CDR2 FNYEAQ. J gave up 7 bases and V 4 bases, and 8 bases lay outside the gene matches. The CDR3 totals 16 residues. Here the CDR3 DNA reads TGTGCCAGCAGCTCACCTAGCGGGGGGGCCGGGAATGAGCAGTTCTTC. It is translated as CASSSPSGGAGNEQFF.

This chain connects TRBV2 to TRBJ2-7, with 7 bases lining up with TRBD1. V trimming: 6 bases; J trimming: 1 base; junction bases outside the gene matches: 9. The germline CDR1 and CDR2 sequences are SNHLY and FYNNEI. This CDR3 comprises 15 residues. This chain's CDR3 is CASSEGALGSYEQYF. DNA of the CDR3: TGTGCCAGCAGCGAGGGGGCTTTGGGATCCTACGAGCAGTACTTC.

J is TRBJ2-2 and V is TRBV5-1; D ambiguous. Germline V gives CDR1 SGHRS, CDR2 YFSETQ. V dropped 0 bases and J dropped 0 bases, with 9 bases sitting between them. The CDR3 covers 16 residues. The CDR3 protein is CASSLESLSNTGELFF. The CDR3 DNA reads as TGCGCCAGCAGCTTGGAATCCTTGTCGAACACCGGGGAGCTGTTTTTT.

The genes are TRBV10-3 and TRBJ2-1, with 8 bases that match TRBD1. Germline CDR1 is ENHRY and CDR2 is SYGVKD. This CDR3 has 14 amino acids. V shed 6 bases, J shed 6 bases, and the junction held 7 bases outside the gene matches. CDR3 coding DNA: TGTGCCATCAGGCAGCAGGGGGCCAGCAATGAGCAGTTCTTC. Translating it yields CAIRQQGASNEQFF.

The V and J genes are TRBV5-4 and TRBJ2-7; 10 nucleotides match TRBD2. This CDR3 contains 14 residues. Germline assignment: CDR1 SGHNT and CDR2 YYREEE (reference sequence). The V segment lost 0 bases and the J segment 4 bases; nucleotides outside the gene matches: 1. CDR3 sequence: CASSLASGRYEQYF. CDR3 DNA: TGTGCCAGCAGCTTGGCTAGCGGGAGATACGAGCAGTACTTC. Using reference TRBV5-4 and TRBJ2-7 for the parts outside the CDR3, the full variable domain is ETGVTQSPTHLIKTRGQQVTLRCSSQSGHNTVSWYQQALGQGPQFIFQYYREEENGRGNFPPRFSGLQFPNYSSELNVNALELDDSALYLCASSLASGRYEQYFGPGTRLTVT.

CDR3 sequence: CASSSGGFETQYF. For the CDR3, the DNA is TGTGCCAGCAGTTCAGGGGGTTTCGAGACCCAGTACTTC. The chain has TRBV7-9 and TRBJ2-5; 7 bases fit TRBD1. Trimming at V came to 6 bases and at J to 5 bases, leaving 6 bases not matched to a gene. The CDR3 contains 13 residues. Germline V gene sequence: CDR1 SEHNR, CDR2 FQNEAQ (reference sequence). Variable domain in full (rest from reference TRBV7-9 and TRBJ2-5): DTGVSQNPRHKITKRGQNVTFRCDPISEHNRLYWYRQTLGQGPEFLTYFQNEAQLEKSRLLSDRFSAERPKGSFSTLEIQRTEQGDSAMYLCASSSGGFETQYFGPGTRLLVL.

The rearrangement joins TRBV5-1 to TRBJ2-7; the match to TRBD2 covers 9 bases. The CDR3 runs to 15 residues. Germline values: CDR1 SGHRS, CDR2 YFSETQ. Trimming at V came to 3 bases and at J to 3 bases, leaving 7 bases not matched to a gene. The CDR3 sequence is CASSYSPSGIYEQYF. In nucleotides, the CDR3 is TGCGCCAGCAGCTACAGTCCTAGCGGGATCTACGAGCAGTACTTC.

V gene TRBV9 combines with J gene TRBJ2-6; D possibly corresponds to TRBD1 (5 bases). The CDR3 runs to 16 residues. V lost 2 bases, J lost 0 bases, and 9 bases lay in between. Looked up from germline, CDR1 is SGDLS and CDR2 is YYNGEE. CDR3 region: CASSVGQSSGANVLTF. In nucleotides, the CDR3 is TGTGCCAGCAGCGTTGGACAAAGCTCTGGGGCCAACGTCCTGACTTTC. The whole variable domain, remainder taken from reference TRBV9 and TRBJ2-6, is DSGVTQTPKHLITATGQRVTLRCSPRSGDLSVYWYQQSLDQGLQFLIQYYNGEERAKGNILERFSAQQFPDLHSELNLSSLELGDSALYFCASSVGQSSGANVLTFGAGSRLTVL.

The count of this clone is one. This rearrangement joins TRBV27 to TRBJ2-1; D ambiguous. This CDR3 contains 14 residues. Germline assignment: CDR1 MNHEY and CDR2 SMNVEV (reference sequence). Between the trimmed V and J ends, which lost 5 bases and 0 bases, there was a span of 8 bases. The CDR3 nucleotides are TGTGCCAGCAGTCTACTTAGCTCCTACAATGAGCAGTTCTTC. Translating it yields CASSLLSSYNEQFF.

In DNA, the CDR3 is TGCAGTGCAAGACTAGCTTATGAGCAGTTCTTC. Encoded protein: CSARLAYEQFF. The chain carries TRBV20-1 and TRBJ2-1, with 7 positions matching TRBD2. The CDR3 extends over 11 amino acids. V lost 6 bases to trimming and J lost 8 bases; unmatched junction nucleotides: 4. Germline V gene lookup returns CDR1 DFQATT and CDR2 SNEGSKA (reference sequence).

This clone was seen a handful of times. The chain is built from TRBV5-1 and TRBJ2-3; possible D gene TRBD2, 6 bases. Germline lookup yields CDR1 SGHRS and CDR2 YFSETQ. CDR3 size: 14 residues. V was clipped by 4 bases and J by 0 bases, with 9 bases between them. The CDR3 nucleotides read TGCGCCAGCAGCCCCGGGGGTAGCACAGATACGCAGTATTTT. It translates to CASSPGGSTDTQYF.

The chain employs TRBV6-5 and TRBJ1-1, with D maybe TRBD1 (6 bases). Per the germline V gene, CDR1 is MNHEY and CDR2 is SVGAGI. CDR3 length: 14 residues. V shed 6 bases and J shed 4 bases, with 15 bases lying between them. CDR3 DNA: TGTGCCAGCAGAGACTTCTCAGGGGTCACTGAAGCTTTCTTT. Its translation: CASRDFSGVTEAFF.

The chain couples TRBV7-9 to TRBJ2-7; 10 nucleotides line up with TRBD2. Germline CDR1 reads SEHNR; CDR2 reads FQNEAQ (reference sequence). Trimming took 2 bases from V and 3 from J; bases not matched to a gene: 4. The CDR3 totals 15 residues. The CDR3 coding sequence is TGTGCCAGCAGCTTAAAAAGCGGGAGGGTCTACGAGCAGTACTTC. Protein product: CASSLKSGRVYEQYF.

This chain joins TRBV29-1 and TRBJ1-5, with 8 bases lining up with TRBD1. The germline V gene encodes CDR1 SQVTM and CDR2 ANQGSEA. V lost 4 bases and J lost 6; bases outside the gene matches: 5. The CDR3 length is 13 residues. The CDR3 DNA follows: TGCAGCGTTGCCGCAGGGGGCCGTCAGCCCCAGCATTTT. Encoded protein: CSVAAGGRQPQHF. Full variable domain (outside the CDR3, taken from reference TRBV29-1 and TRBJ1-5): SAVISQKPSRDICQRGTSLTIQCQVDSQVTMMFWYRQQPGQSLTLIATANQGSEATYESGFVIDKFPISRPNLTFSTLTVSNMSPEDSSIYLCSVAAGGRQPQHFGDGTRLSIL.

By share, this clone ranks as medium-sized (0.01 to 0.1%). The chain recombines TRBV6-1 with TRBJ1-3; TRBD1 might be the D (6 bases). Trimming shortened V by 6 bases and J by 3 bases, and 15 bases separated the two germline ends. This CDR3 comprises 15 residues. Germline lookup yields CDR1 MNHNS and CDR2 SASEGT. The CDR3 here is CASSRETGSGNTIYF. The CDR3 DNA sequence: TGTGCCAGCAGCAGGGAAACAGGGAGTGGAAACACCATATATTTT.

The chain has TRBV7-2 and TRBJ2-5, with 9 nucleotides matching TRBD2. Losses at the gene ends were 4 bases for V and 1 base for J; bases not matched to a gene: 1. The CDR3 length is 14 residues. Germline loops: CDR1 SGHTA, CDR2 FQGNSA. CDR3 amino acids: CASSWRGGQETQYF. The DNA for the CDR3 is TGTGCCAGCAGCTGGCGGGGGGGCCAAGAGACCCAGTACTTC.

The chain is built from TRBV4-3 and TRBJ2-7, with 7 bases fitting TRBD1. Per germline, CDR1 LGHNA and CDR2 YSLEER. The CDR3 totals 15 residues. J gave up 3 bases and V 0 bases, and 5 bases lay outside the gene matches. The CDR3 reads CASSQDWDSRYEQYF. The DNA of the CDR3 is TGCGCCAGCAGCCAAGATTGGGACAGCCGCTACGAGCAGTACTTC.

This chain uses TRBV7-8 with TRBJ1-1; a possible D gene is TRBD1 (5 bases). Trimming pared 4 bases from V and 3 bases from J, leaving 12 bases between. Germline V gene data show CDR1 as SGHVS and CDR2 as FQNEAQ. This CDR3 region has 14 residues. CDR3 coding DNA: TGTGCCAGCAGCTCGGGGGTGGGAGACACTGAAGCTTTCTTT. Translation: CASSSGVGDTEAFF.

This clone was detected only a few times. The rearrangement links TRBV7-2 to TRBJ2-7; 9 bases agree with TRBD2. CDR3 length: 15 amino acids. Germline CDR1 and CDR2: SGHTA and FQGNSA. Unmatched junction bases numbered 11, after V lost 5 bases and J lost 6 bases. The CDR3 sequence is CASSPQGGREGEQYF. CDR3 nucleotide sequence: TGTGCCAGCAGCCCCCAGGGGGGGCGGGAGGGCGAGCAGTACTTC.

V and J are TRBV28 and TRBJ1-5; 9 bases fit TRBD1. The CDR3 consists of 14 residues. The V and J ends lost 5 bases and 8 bases, in that order; junction bases with no gene match: 7. The germline V gene encodes CDR1 MDHEN and CDR2 SYDVKM. CDR3 in DNA: TGTGCCAGCAGTGCCCGGACAGGGGCTGAGCCCCAGCATTTT. Translating it yields CASSARTGAEPQHF.